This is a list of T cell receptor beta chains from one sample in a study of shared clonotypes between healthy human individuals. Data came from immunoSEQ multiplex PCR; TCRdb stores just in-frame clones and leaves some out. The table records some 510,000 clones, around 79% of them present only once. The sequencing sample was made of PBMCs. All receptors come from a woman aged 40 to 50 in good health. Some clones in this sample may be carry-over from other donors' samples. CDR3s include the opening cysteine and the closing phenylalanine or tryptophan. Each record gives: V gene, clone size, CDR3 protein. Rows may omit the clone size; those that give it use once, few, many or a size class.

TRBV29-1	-	CSYRGLGGELFF
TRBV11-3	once	CASSSGLAGAYEQYF
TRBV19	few	CASSMQGLGNTIYF
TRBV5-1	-	CASSLSTDLLRVHEQYF
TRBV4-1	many	CASSHGPKTGVRTDTQYF
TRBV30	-	CAWSVGQGRNQPQHF
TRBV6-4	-	CASRPGQNTGELFF
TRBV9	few	CASSPGENTEAFF
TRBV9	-	CASSVGPNTEAFF
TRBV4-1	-	CASSRGPSGSYNQETQYF
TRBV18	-	CASSLGTANTGELFF
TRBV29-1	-	CSVAAGWDTGELFF
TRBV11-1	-	CASSLRQAASPLHF
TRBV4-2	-	CASSSRAHGWETQYF
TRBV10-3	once	CAISPGTSGSLETQYF
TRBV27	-	CASSSGLAGNNEQFF
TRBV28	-	CASRQGLAGVLEQFF
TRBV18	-	CASSRDRGPRDTEAFF
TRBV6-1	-	CASRQSGGPYEQYF
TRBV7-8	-	CASSLGLRGLEAFF
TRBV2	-	CASDGRGSSYEQYF
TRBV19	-	CASSARQGSNQPQHF
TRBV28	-	CASSLSRPEKTQYF
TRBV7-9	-	CASRRSDNYGYTF
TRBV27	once	CASSLFATNEKLFF
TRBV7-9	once	CASSPSDRVETQYF
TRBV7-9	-	CASSLASAVEKLFF
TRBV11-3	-	CASSPGTSGEGTDTQYF
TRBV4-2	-	CASSRSGGLVGYEQYF
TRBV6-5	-	CASSTPGGANTEAFF
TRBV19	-	CASSTTGWDGYTF
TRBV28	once	CASSSGTSGRNGETQYF
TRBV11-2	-	CASSFFPDRGEQFF
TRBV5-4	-	CASSWDLPDTQYF
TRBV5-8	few	CASSLGLLEGQYF
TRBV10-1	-	CASSEVTSGTPPYEQYF
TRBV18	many	CASSYGQGKGNTIYF
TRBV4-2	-	CASSQDQGTSNEQFF
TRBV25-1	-	CASSKGLAEGDTQYF
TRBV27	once	CASSLGAGGTNEQFF
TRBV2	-	CASLGGGGWSPLHF
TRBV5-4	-	CASSPGLAGGTYNEQFF